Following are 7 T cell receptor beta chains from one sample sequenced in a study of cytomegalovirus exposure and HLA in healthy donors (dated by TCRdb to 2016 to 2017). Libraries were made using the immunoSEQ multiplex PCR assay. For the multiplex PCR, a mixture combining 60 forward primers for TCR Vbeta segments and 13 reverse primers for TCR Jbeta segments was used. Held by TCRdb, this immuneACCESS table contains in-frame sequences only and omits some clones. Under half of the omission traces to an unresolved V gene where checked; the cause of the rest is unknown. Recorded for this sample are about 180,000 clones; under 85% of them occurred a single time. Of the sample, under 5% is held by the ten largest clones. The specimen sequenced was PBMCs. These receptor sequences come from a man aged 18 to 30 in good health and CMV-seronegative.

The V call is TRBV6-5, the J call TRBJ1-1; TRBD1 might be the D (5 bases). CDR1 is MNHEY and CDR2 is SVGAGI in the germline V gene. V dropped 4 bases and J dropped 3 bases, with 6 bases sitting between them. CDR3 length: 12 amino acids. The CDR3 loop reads CASSWGDTEAFF. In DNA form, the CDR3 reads TGTGCCAGCAGTTGGGGGGACACTGAAGCTTTCTTT.

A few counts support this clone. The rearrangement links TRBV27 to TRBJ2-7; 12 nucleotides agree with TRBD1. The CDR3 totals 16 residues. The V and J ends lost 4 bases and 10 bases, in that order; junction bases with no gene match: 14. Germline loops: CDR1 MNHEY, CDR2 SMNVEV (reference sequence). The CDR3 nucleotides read TGTGCCAGCAGTTCTCCCGCCGGGACAGGGGGCGCCCCCCAGTACTTC. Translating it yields CASSSPAGTGGAPQYF.

CDR3 in amino acids: CASSPLSGQIYNEQFF. The CDR3 region has the DNA TGTGCCAGCTCACCCCTGTCAGGACAGATATACAATGAGCAGTTCTTC. This chain links TRBV18 with TRBJ2-1; D is perhaps TRBD1 (6 bases). CDR3 length equals 16 residues. V lost 3 bases and J lost 4, with 16 bases in between. CDR1 and CDR2 from the germline V gene are KGHSH and LQKENI.

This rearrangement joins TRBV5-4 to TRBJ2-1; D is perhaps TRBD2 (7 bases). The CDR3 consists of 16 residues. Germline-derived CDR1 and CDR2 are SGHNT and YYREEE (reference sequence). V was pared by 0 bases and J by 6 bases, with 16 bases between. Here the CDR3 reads CASSLASRGGFNEQFF. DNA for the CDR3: TGTGCCAGCAGCTTGGCCTCAAGGGGGGGGTTCAATGAGCAGTTCTTC.

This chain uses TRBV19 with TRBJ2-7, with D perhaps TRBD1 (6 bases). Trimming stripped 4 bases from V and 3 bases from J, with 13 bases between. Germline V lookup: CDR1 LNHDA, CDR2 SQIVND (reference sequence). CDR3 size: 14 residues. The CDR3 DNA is TGTGCCAGTAGTACCCAGGACAGCTTCTACGAGCAGTACTTC. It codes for CASSTQDSFYEQYF.

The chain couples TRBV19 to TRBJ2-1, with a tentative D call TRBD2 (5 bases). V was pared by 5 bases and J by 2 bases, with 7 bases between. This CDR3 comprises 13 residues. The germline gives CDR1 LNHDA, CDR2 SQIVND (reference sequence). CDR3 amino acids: CASSRETYNEQFF. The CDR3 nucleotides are TGTGCCAGTAGTCGGGAAACCTACAATGAGCAGTTCTTC.

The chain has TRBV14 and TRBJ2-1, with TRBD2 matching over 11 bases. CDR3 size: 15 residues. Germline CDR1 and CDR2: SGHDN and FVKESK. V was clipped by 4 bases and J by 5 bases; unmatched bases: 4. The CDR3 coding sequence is TGTGCCAGCAGCCCGTCTAGCGGGGGGAACAATGAGCAGTTCTTC. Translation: CASSPSSGGNNEQFF.